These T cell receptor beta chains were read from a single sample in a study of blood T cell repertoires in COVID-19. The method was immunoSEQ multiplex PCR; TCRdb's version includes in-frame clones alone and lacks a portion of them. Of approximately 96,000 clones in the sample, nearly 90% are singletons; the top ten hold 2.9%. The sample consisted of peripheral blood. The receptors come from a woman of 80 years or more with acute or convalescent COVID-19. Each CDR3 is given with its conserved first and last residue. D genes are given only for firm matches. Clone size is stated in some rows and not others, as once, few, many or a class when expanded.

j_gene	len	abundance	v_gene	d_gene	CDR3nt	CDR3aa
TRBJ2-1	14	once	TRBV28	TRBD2	TGTGCCAGCACGCAAGCGGGGCCAGTCGATGAGCAGTTCTTC	CASTQAGPVDEQFF
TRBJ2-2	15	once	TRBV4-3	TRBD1	TGCGCCAGCAGCCAGGACAGGGCTAACACCGGGGAGCTGTTTTTT	CASSQDRANTGELFF
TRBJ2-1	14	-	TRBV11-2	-	TGTGCCAGCAGCTTATCTGTCCTCTACAATGAGCAGTTCTTC	CASSLSVLYNEQFF
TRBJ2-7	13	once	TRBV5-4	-	TGTGCCAGCAGCGCGACAGTCTCCTACGAGCAGTACTTC	CASSATVSYEQYF
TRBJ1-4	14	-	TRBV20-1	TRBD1	TGCAGTGCTAGTATCAGGGGGCTTAGTGAAAAACTGTTTTTT	CSASIRGLSEKLFF
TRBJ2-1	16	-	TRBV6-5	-	TGTGCCAGCAGTTACTCGAGTACAGGGAAGGGCAATGAGCAGTTCTTC	CASSYSSTGKGNEQFF
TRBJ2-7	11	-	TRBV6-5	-	TGTGCCAGCAGCCAAACCAGGGAGCAGTACTTC	CASSQTREQYF
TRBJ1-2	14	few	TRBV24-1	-	TGTGCCACCAGTGATTTCCGCGAATCGGGGGGCTACACCTTC	CATSDFRESGGYTF
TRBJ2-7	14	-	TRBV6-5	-	TGTGCCAGCAGCTGGGACAAATTCTCCTACGAGCAGTACTTC	CASSWDKFSYEQYF
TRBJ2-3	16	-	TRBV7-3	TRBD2	TGTGCCAGCAGCCCCCGACTAGCGGGGGGCACAGATACGCAGTATTTT	CASSPRLAGGTDTQYF
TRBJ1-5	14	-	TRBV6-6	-	TGTGCCAGCAGTTACGTGGACAGTTCTCAGCCCCAGCATTTT	CASSYVDSSQPQHF
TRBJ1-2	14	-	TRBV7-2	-	TGTGCCAGCAGCCCCCTTCAGGGAAGGAATGGCTACACCTTC	CASSPLQGRNGYTF
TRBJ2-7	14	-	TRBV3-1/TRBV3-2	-	TGTGCCAGCAGCCAAGTGCCTACCTCCTACGAGCAGTACTTC	CASSQVPTSYEQYF
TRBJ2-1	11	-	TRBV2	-	TGTGCCAGCAGTGCCAACAATGAGCAGTTCTTC	CASSANNEQFF
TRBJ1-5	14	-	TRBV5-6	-	TGTGCCAGCAGCTTATGGGGGCGCAATCAGCCCCAGCATTTT	CASSLWGRNQPQHF
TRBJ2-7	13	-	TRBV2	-	TGTGCCAGCAACGCAGGGTTCGTTTACGAGCAGTACTTC	CASNAGFVYEQYF
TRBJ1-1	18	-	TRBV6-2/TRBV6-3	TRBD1	TGTGCCAGCAGTTACAGTCGGGGGGGCAGGGGGACGATGACTGAAGCTTTCTTT	CASSYSRGGRGTMTEAFF
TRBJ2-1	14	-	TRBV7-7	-	TGTGCTAGCCGGGCTATAAGAAGGCGGGGTGAGCAGTTCTTC	CASRAIRRRGEQFF
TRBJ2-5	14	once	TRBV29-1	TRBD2	TGCAGCGTCGTAATAGCGGGAGCTTGGGAGACCCAGTACTTC	CSVVIAGAWETQYF
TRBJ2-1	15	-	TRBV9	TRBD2	TGTGCCAGCAGCGCCAGCGGGAGGGGGTACAATGAGCAGTTCTTC	CASSASGRGYNEQFF
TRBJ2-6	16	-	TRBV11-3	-	TGTGCCAGCAGCTTAGGGGCGGGTGCTGGGGCCAACGTCCTGACTTTC	CASSLGAGAGANVLTF
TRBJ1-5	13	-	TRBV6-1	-	TGTGCCAGCAGTGAATCTTCTAATCAGCCCCAGCATTTT	CASSESSNQPQHF
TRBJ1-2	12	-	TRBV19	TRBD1	TGTGCCAGTAGAGGACAGGCTTATGGCTACACCTTC	CASRGQAYGYTF
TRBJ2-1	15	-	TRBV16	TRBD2	TGTGCCAGCAGCCAATCTAGCGGGGGGAGGAATGAGCAGTTCTTC	CASSQSSGGRNEQFF
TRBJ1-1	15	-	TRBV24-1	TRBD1	TGTGCCACCAGTGCCAACGGACAGGGGGCGTTTGAAGCTTTCTTT	CATSANGQGAFEAFF
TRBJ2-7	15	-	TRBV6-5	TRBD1	TGTGCCAGCAGCCAACAGGGGGCAAATGTCTACGAGCAGTACTTC	CASSQQGANVYEQYF
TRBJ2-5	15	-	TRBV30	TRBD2	TGTGCCTGGAATAAGGAGCGGGAGAACCGAGAGACCCAGTACTTC	CAWNKERENRETQYF
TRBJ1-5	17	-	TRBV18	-	TGTGCCAGCTCACCGACGGGTGGCGGTAGAAGCAATCAGCCCCAGCATTTT	CASSPTGGGRSNQPQHF
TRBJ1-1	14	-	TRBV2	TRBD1	TGTGCCTGCCGGACAGGTGGGATAAACACTGAAGCTTTCTTT	CACRTGGINTEAFF
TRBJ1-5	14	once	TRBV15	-	TGTGCCACCAGCACTGGACACGACAATCAGCCCCAGCATTTT	CATSTGHDNQPQHF
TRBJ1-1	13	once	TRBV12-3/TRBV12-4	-	TGTGCCAGCAGTCTAAGGGGGAACACTGAAGCTTTCTTT	CASSLRGNTEAFF
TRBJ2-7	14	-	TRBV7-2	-	TGTGCCAGCAGCGAGGGATGGCTAGCCTGGGAGCAGTACTTC	CASSEGWLAWEQYF
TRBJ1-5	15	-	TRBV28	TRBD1	TGTGCCAGCTATTACGGGGACAGGAACAATCAGCCCCAGCATTTT	CASYYGDRNNQPQHF
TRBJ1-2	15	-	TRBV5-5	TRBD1	TGTGCCAGCAGCAAAGACAGGGGGCGAGACTATGGCTACACCTTC	CASSKDRGRDYGYTF
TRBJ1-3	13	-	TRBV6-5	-	TGTGCCAGCAGCAAACGGGGGAGTAACACCATATATTTT	CASSKRGSNTIYF
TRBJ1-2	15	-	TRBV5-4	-	TGTGCCAGCAGCTCGGGACAACTGTTTGGCTATGGCTACACCTTC	CASSSGQLFGYGYTF
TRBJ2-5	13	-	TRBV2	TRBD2	TGTGCCAGCAGTGATACGGGAGGGGAGACCCAGTACTTC	CASSDTGGETQYF
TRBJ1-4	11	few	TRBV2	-	TGTGCCAGCGGGGAGATGGAAAAACTGTTTTTT	CASGEMEKLFF
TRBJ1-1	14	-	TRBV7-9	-	TGTGCCAGCAGCCCGCCGGGTTCGAACACTGAAGCTTTCTTT	CASSPPGSNTEAFF
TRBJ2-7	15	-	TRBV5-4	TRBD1	TGTGCCAGCAGTCCAGGGGGCACCAGCTCCTACGAGCAGTACTTC	CASSPGGTSSYEQYF
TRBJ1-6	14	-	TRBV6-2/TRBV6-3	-	TGTGCCAGCAGTTCAGGAGGGAATAATTCACCCCTCCACTTT	CASSSGGNNSPLHF
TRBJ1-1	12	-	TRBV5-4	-	TGTGCCAGCAGCTTTGAGGGTTTTGAAGCTTTCTTT	CASSFEGFEAFF